Here is one T cell receptor beta chain with its context. Its specificity is not known. The sequence runs out 3 residues before the end of the CDR3; the remainder is reconstructed from the germline J gene. This record comes from a study of T cells in women clearing cervical HPV infection. Study observations and caveats: Richness differences could reflect unmeasured T-cell content per sample. TRBV6-7 relative abundance averaged roughly 0.099% in cases and approximately 0.15% in controls.

There are 18 residues in the CDR3. The germline V gene has CDR1 MNHNS and CDR2 SASEGT. J was trimmed by 7 bases and V by 6 bases; bases with no gene match: 22. Repertoires were generated with immunoSEQ multiplex PCR, while TCRdb's copy carries only in-frame clones and drops some. The sample's table shows roughly 15,000 clones. Sequencing was carried out using blood buffy coat. This chain connects TRBV6-1 to TRBJ1-2; 8 nucleotides align to TRBD1. The source is a woman aged 18 to 75 with a cervical HPV16 infection that either progressed to CIN3+ or cleared (not recorded which). This CDR3 reads CASSEQGAGGLGVSGYTF. The CDR3 DNA, read in part, is TGTGCCAGCAGCGAACAAGGGGCAGGGGGCTTGGGTGTAAGTGGC.